A selection of T cell receptor beta chains follows, all from one sample in a study of blood T cell repertoires in COVID-19. The table came from immunoSEQ multiplex PCR; TCRdb's copy has only in-frame clones and leaves some out. Of over 300,000 clones in the sample, 75% to 85% are singletons; the top ten hold roughly 7%. The sample comprised peripheral blood. The receptors come from a human donor in a cohort sampled during active COVID-19. The conserved cysteine and the conserved F or W are not part of the CDR3 here. The D gene is left open where the match is weak.

J | V | length | D | CDR3
TRBJ1-1 | TRBV30 | 9 | NA | AWSVRQRAF
TRBJ2-7 | TRBV20-1 | 8 | NA | SALRGEQY
TRBJ2-7 | TRBV6-5 | 12 | NA | ASSYSYGSYEQY
TRBJ2-7 | TRBV7-9 | 10 | NA | ASSETGFEQY
TRBJ1-5 | TRBV24-1 | 12 | NA | ATSDSGATQPQH
TRBJ2-7 | TRBV6-5 | 14 | TRBD1 | ASSYSGTGGNYEQY
TRBJ2-5 | TRBV24-1 | 14 | NA | ATSDFRGGGQETQY
TRBJ2-3 | TRBV19 | 15 | TRBD2 | ASSWFSGDTSTDTQY
TRBJ2-1 | TRBV6-5 | 11 | NA | ASIKSGDNEQF
TRBJ1-3 | TRBV6-6 | 14 | NA | ASTLRGGGPGNTIY
TRBJ2-1 | TRBV5-4 | 13 | NA | ASSPTTDSYNEQF
TRBJ2-7 | TRBV11-2 | 13 | TRBD1 | ASSLGTGNSYEQY
TRBJ1-1 | TRBV5-1 | 13 | TRBD1 | ASSLDPGQEYQAF
TRBJ1-1 | TRBV29-1 | 11 | NA | SSRNRVNTEAF
TRBJ2-7 | TRBV12-3/TRBV12-4 | 10 | NA | ASSFGQYEQY
TRBJ1-3 | TRBV5-5 | 12 | NA | ASSVRGNGNTIY
TRBJ1-5 | TRBV18 | 11 | NA | ASSLGVVQPQH
TRBJ1-1 | TRBV14 | 11 | TRBD1 | ASRGQPNTEAF
TRBJ1-2 | TRBV5-1 | 12 | NA | ASSLAVEVGGYT
TRBJ2-7 | TRBV2 | 11 | NA | ASSSRYAYEQY
TRBJ2-1 | TRBV7-3 | 19 | TRBD2 | ASSHSGKGLAGTRTYNEQF
TRBJ1-2 | TRBV7-9 | 13 | NA | ASSPQGMGAYGYT
TRBJ1-1 | TRBV7-3 | 10 | NA | ASRQGNTEAF
TRBJ1-4 | TRBV6-1 | 14 | NA | ASSENPRARDGRLF
TRBJ2-3 | TRBV20-1 | 9 | NA | SARQGDTQY
TRBJ2-1 | TRBV2 | 16 | TRBD1 | ASSRITLQGASGNEQF
TRBJ1-2 | TRBV12-3/TRBV12-4 | 9 | NA | ASSFGYGYT
TRBJ1-3 | TRBV13 | 13 | NA | ASSLADSSGNTIY
TRBJ1-4 | TRBV5-1 | 12 | NA | ASSLAATNEKLF
TRBJ2-7 | TRBV5-5 | 12 | TRBD1 | ASSQGRGRNEQY
TRBJ2-7 | TRBV7-8 | 13 | NA | ASSLSPGWAYEQY
TRBJ2-7 | TRBV6-2/TRBV6-3 | 11 | TRBD2 | ASSYRTSVGQY
TRBJ1-1 | TRBV10-2 | 10 | TRBD1 | ASSTGGTEAF
TRBJ1-3 | TRBV19 | 13 | NA | ASSMDSLSGNTIY
TRBJ1-6 | TRBV6-1 | 12 | NA | ASSERGADSPLH
TRBJ2-1 | TRBV7-2 | 14 | TRBD2 | ASSLGTTGLAGARF
TRBJ2-5 | TRBV11-2 | 11 | NA | ASSRGYEETQY
TRBJ2-2 | TRBV4-2 | 15 | TRBD2 | ASSQRPSGGNTGELF
TRBJ2-2 | TRBV7-9 | 12 | NA | ASSFQGGTGELF
TRBJ2-2 | TRBV19 | 13 | TRBD2 | ASSIDHRAGIELF
TRBJ1-1 | TRBV3-1/TRBV3-2 | 12 | TRBD1 | ASSQTGEDTEAF
TRBJ2-1 | TRBV7-3 | 15 | TRBD1 | ASSSFSPGQGASEQF
TRBJ1-1 | TRBV6-5 | 12 | NA | ASRIGGGGTEAF
TRBJ1-1 | TRBV27 | 12 | TRBD1 | ASSLTAGGTEAF
TRBJ2-7 | TRBV27 | 11 | TRBD1 | ASSWNSQGAWY
TRBJ1-6 | TRBV5-1 | 16 | TRBD1 | ASSSTGQGSSYNSPLH
TRBJ1-4 | TRBV18 | 15 | NA | ASSPVRGQPNLSRLF
TRBJ1-6 | TRBV11-2 | 15 | TRBD1 | ASSVIRQGSYNSPLH